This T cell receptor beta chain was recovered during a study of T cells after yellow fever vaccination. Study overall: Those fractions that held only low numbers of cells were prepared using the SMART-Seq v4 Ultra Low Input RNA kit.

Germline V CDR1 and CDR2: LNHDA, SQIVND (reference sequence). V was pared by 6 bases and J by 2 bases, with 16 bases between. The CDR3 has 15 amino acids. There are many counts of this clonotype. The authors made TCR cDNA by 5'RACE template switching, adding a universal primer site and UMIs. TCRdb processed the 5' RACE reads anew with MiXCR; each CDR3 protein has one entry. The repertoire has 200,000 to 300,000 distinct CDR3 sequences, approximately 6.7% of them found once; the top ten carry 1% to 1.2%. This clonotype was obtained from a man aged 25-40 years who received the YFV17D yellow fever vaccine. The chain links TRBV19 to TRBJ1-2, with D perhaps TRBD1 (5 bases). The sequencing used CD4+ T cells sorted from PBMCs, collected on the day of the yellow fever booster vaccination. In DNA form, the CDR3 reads TGTGCCAGTAGACCCTCGGGGCAGTCCAACTATGGCTACACCTTC. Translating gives CASRPSGQSNYGYTF.